What follows is one T cell receptor beta chain and its context. Its antigen remains unidentified. V dropped 2 bases and J dropped 8 bases, with 18 bases sitting between them. From germline, CDR1 is MNHNS and CDR2 SASEGT. The CDR3 has 15 amino acids. The entry originates in a study of T cell repertoires in ileal Crohn's disease. At the level of the study: M0 samples are biopsies from inflamed ileum in the resection specimen. TCRB immunosequencing input was roughly 500 nanograms of biopsy DNA per sample. Findings and caveats of the study: Mucosal expansions were suggested to be mainly CD8 T cells.

TCRdb's table, derived via immunoSEQ multiplex PCR, lists solely in-frame clones and lacks some. In the table there are about 17,000 clones, about 70% of which are singletons. As for time point: inflamed ileum from the surgical specimen. Patients were adults with ileal or ileocolonic Crohn's disease needing resection. The TCR originated in an adult with Crohn's disease. Sequencing was carried out using ileal tissue. V is TRBV6-1 and J is TRBJ1-2; no firm D call. The CDR3 nucleotides read TGTGCCAGCAGTGAAACCCAGACCCCATCGGGAGGCTACACCTTC. Translated: CASSETQTPSGGYTF.